These T cell receptor beta chains were read from a single sample in a study of PD-L1 blockade in urothelial cancer. Assay used: immunoSEQ multiplex PCR; TCRdb lists only in-frame clones, some missing. This repertoire shows 83,000 or so clones, around four fifths found once; its top ten account for around 7.7%. The source was PBMCs, collected around atezolizumab (anti-PD-L1) treatment. The receptor set was obtained from a man in his 70s with urothelial cancer. Each CDR3 is given with its conserved first and last residue. D genes are given only for firm matches.

j_gene,v_gene,d_gene,CDR3aa,CDR3nt
TRBJ2-7,TRBV27,-,CASRTTGQRNYEQYF,TGTGCCAGCAGAACCACGGGACAAAGGAACTACGAGCAGTACTTC
TRBJ2-2,TRBV5-1,-,CASSSLPGMNTGELFF,TGCGCCAGCAGCTCATTGCCGGGGATGAACACCGGGGAGCTGTTTTTT
TRBJ2-5,TRBV5-1,TRBD2,CASSRVAGGETQYF,TGCGCCAGCAGTCGTGTAGCGGGTGGAGAGACCCAGTACTTC
TRBJ2-3,TRBV7-3,-,CASSFQGTDTQYF,TGTGCCAGCAGCTTCCAGGGCACAGATACGCAGTATTTT
TRBJ2-2,TRBV6-1,TRBD2,CASSGTSGSRRTGELFF,TGTGCCAGCAGTGGGACTAGCGGGAGTCGGCGGACCGGGGAGCTGTTTTTT
TRBJ2-3,TRBV2,-,CASSLSGGIWTDTQYF,TGTGCCAGCAGTCTATCGGGGGGCATTTGGACAGATACGCAGTATTTT
TRBJ2-3,TRBV10-3,TRBD1,CAIRDPGTGYTQYF,TGTGCCATCAGAGATCCCGGGACAGGGTATACGCAGTATTTT
TRBJ1-1,TRBV7-9,-,CASSLARVYITEAFF,TGTGCCAGCAGCTTAGCCCGGGTCTATATCACTGAAGCTTTCTTT
TRBJ2-5,TRBV7-6,-,CASSRTGSGTQYF,TGTGCCAGCAGCCGTACCGGATCAGGGACCCAGTACTTC
TRBJ1-6,TRBV5-4,-,CASSSGRSYNSPLHF,TGTGCCAGCAGCTCTGGCCGATCCTATAATTCACCCCTCCACTTT
TRBJ2-2,TRBV19,TRBD1,CASSVQGPPGTGELFF,TGTGCCAGTAGTGTACAGGGGCCACCGGGAACCGGGGAGCTGTTTTTT